The clone carrying this T cell receptor (beta chain) was picked up one time. Its target is unknown. Germline-derived CDR1 and CDR2 are LGHDT and YNNKEL (reference sequence). The CDR3 runs to 15 residues. Trimming took 4 bases from V and 3 from J; bases not matched to a gene: 9. Findings and limits, study-wide: In terms of TCR gene usage, tumor memory CD4+ T cells clustered together with blood and lymph node memory CD4+ cells, as well as with lymph node naive CD4+ cells.

Constant-region reverse primers amplified full-length variable regions, followed by semi-nested Nested Universal Primer A PCR. TCRdb passed the 5' RACE reads through MiXCR, listing each CDR3 protein once. This table has some 62,000 distinct CDR3 sequences, almost 30% appearing once. The sample taken for sequencing was tumor-infiltrating naive CD4+ T cells sorted from the breast tumor. The subset was: naive CD4+ T cells, CD4+CD45RA+CD25-. This chain joins TRBV3-1 and TRBJ2-7, with 7 bases that match TRBD2. This sequence originates from a female donor with breast cancer. The chain's CDR3 is CASSPRAGTLYEQYF. CDR3 DNA: TGTGCCAGCAGCCCTAGAGCGGGGACCCTCTACGAGCAGTACTTC.